Listed here is a single T cell receptor beta chain. Its antigen is unidentified. The sample is drawn from a study of cytomegalovirus exposure and HLA in healthy donors. Donors were drawn from the approximately 130-subject validation cohort, separate from the approximately 670-subject first cohort. The data were produced by immunoSEQ multiplex PCR, yet TCRdb's version contains in-frame clones alone and is incomplete. The data show under 200,000 clones, about nine tenths seen once. General study points: The classifier reportedly diagnosed cytomegalovirus status with high specificity and sensitivity. The study flagged roughly 150 TCR beta chains as cytomegalovirus-associated.

CDR3 length: 14 amino acids. Germline CDR1 and CDR2: KGHSH and LQKENI. V lost 6 bases and J 1 base, leaving 13 bases between the germline ends. The sample taken for sequencing was PBMCs. This sequence originates from a woman younger than 45 in good health and CMV-seronegative. The chain links TRBV18 to TRBJ2-7, with a possible D match to TRBD2 (5 bases). CDR3 sequence: CASSASGVSYEQYF. The CDR3 nucleotides read TGTGCCAGCTCGGCAAGCGGCGTTTCCTACGAGCAGTACTTC.